A single sample gave rise to the 3 T cell receptor beta chains below, sequenced in a study of graft-versus-host responses after intestinal transplantation. Sequencing used immunoSEQ multiplex PCR; TCRdb keeps in-frame clones, though not all of them. Of about 70,000 clones detected, approximately 96% appear once; the ten largest clones hold around 0.5%. These receptors have no identified antigens. Sequencing was performed on unstimulated CD8+ T cells sorted from spleen or lymph node cells, taken before intestinal transplant. The receptors derive from a human donor who received an intestinal transplant.

The gene calls are TRBV2 and TRBJ2-1; 7 bases map to TRBD2. From germline, CDR1 is SNHLY and CDR2 FYNNEI. With 11 bases clipped from V and 6 bases from J, the junction kept 10 bases outside the gene matches. The CDR3 is 13 amino acids. The CDR3 nucleotides are TGTGCCGTCGTCGAGACTAGCAGCAATGAGCAGTTCTTC. Amino acid sequence: CAVVETSSNEQFF.

This clone was seen once. Here the CDR3 reads CSVCRGSYEQYF. In nucleotides, the CDR3 is TGCAGCGTTTGCCGGGGCTCCTACGAGCAGTACTTC. The V call is TRBV29-1, the J call TRBJ2-7; TRBD2 might be the D (5 bases). CDR1 SQVTM and CDR2 ANQGSEA come from the germline V gene. Trimming stripped 5 bases from V and 0 bases from J, with 8 bases between. CDR3 size: 12 residues.

The chain recombines TRBV5-5 with TRBJ1-2, with D possibly matching TRBD1 (5 bases). The V gene lost 4 bases and the J gene lost 2 bases, with 9 bases spanning the gap. This CDR3 has 13 amino acids. CDR1 is SGHKS, CDR2 YYEKEE, per germline (reference sequence). CDR3 nucleotide sequence: TGTGCCAGCAGCCTGGGACGGAACTATGGCTACACCTTC. It translates to CASSLGRNYGYTF.